This TCR beta chain is drawn from a study of tumor and adjacent non-tumor tissue in lung cancer. Overall study findings and caveats: TCR diversity was significantly greater in tumor than normal lung tissue. Higher tumor TCR diversity was associated with shorter survival.

A modified ARM-PCR protocol with three rounds of nested PCR amplified TCRbeta. TCRdb independently ran MiXCR on the multiplex PCR reads; one entry per CDR3 protein. This sample yields over 60,000 distinct CDR3 sequences, of which 73% are seen a single time; 28% belongs to the top ten. No cell sorting was done before RNA was extracted from the tissue. As regards this clonotype: Antigen unknown. One end of the junction does not line up with germline, which may come from a read error.

Source material: lung tumor tissue. The sequence was obtained from a man in his fifties or sixties with non-small cell lung cancer.

DNA of the CDR3: TGTGCCAGCAGGCCGTCTAGCGGGAGGTACGAGCAATACTTC. Its protein product is CASRPSSGRYEQYF. The chain joins TRBV6-5 to TRBJ2-7; 11 bases agree with TRBD2. Germline V gene data show CDR1 as MNHEY and CDR2 as SVGAGI. The CDR3 loop spans 14 amino acids.